Presented here are 28 T cell receptor beta chains from one specimen sequenced in a study of immune evolution from preneoplasia to lung adenocarcinoma. Produced via immunoSEQ multiplex PCR; TCRdb's table is partial and in-frame only. The sample shows 6,000 to 8,500 clones, 70% to 90% of them seen only once. The sequenced material came from FFPE minimally invasive lung adenocarcinoma tissue. These receptors were obtained from a person aged 80 or over with lung adenocarcinoma.

The chain combines TRBV27 with TRBJ2-3, with 15 bases fitting TRBD2. The CDR3 contains 17 residues. The germline V gene has CDR1 MNHEY and CDR2 SMNVEV (reference sequence). V lost 2 bases to trimming and J lost 8 bases; unmatched junction nucleotides: 8. CDR3 protein: CASSLLGTSGRLVTQYF. CDR3 coding DNA: TGTGCCAGCAGTTTACTCGGGACTAGCGGGAGGTTGGTTACGCAGTATTTT.

The chain links TRBV15 to TRBJ2-1; 9 bases agree with TRBD2. This CDR3 has 18 residues. Trimming removed 3 bases from V and 1 base from J; junction bases left unmatched: 10. Germline V gene data show CDR1 as LNHNV and CDR2 as YYDKDF (reference sequence). Here the CDR3 DNA reads TGTGCCACCAGCAGTGGCGGGAGGGGGAGCTATTCCTACAATGAGCAGTTCTTC. Its translation is CATSSGGRGSYSYNEQFF.

The chain links TRBV9 to TRBJ2-2; TRBD2 might be the D (5 bases). This CDR3 is built from 13 residues. CDR1 SGDLS and CDR2 YYNGEE come from the germline V gene. Trimming took 0 bases from V and 6 from J, leaving 6 bases between them. CDR3 sequence (DNA): TGTGCCAGCAGCGTAGTAGCGTCCGGGGAGCTGTTTTTT. This codes for CASSVVASGELFF.

The chain couples TRBV5-6 to TRBJ1-2; 7 positions match TRBD1. The J segment lost 5 bases and the V segment lost 3 bases, leaving 4 bases of the junction unmatched. The CDR3 runs 13 residues. From germline, CDR1 is SGHDT and CDR2 YYEEEE. The chain's CDR3 is CASSSQGGYGYTF. CDR3 DNA sequence: TGTGCCAGCAGCTCTCAGGGGGGGTATGGCTACACCTTC.

This chain connects TRBV5-6 to TRBJ1-1; 7 bases match TRBD1. The CDR3 consists of 14 residues. Looked up from germline, CDR1 is SGHDT and CDR2 is YYEEEE. J gave up 0 bases and V 3 bases, and 2 bases lay outside the gene matches. In DNA, the CDR3 is TGTGCCAGCAGCTCGGGACAGTTGAACACTGAAGCTTTCTTT. This gives the protein CASSSGQLNTEAFF.

This clone has more than one count but fewer than ten. The chain links TRBV7-2 to TRBJ2-3, with TRBD2 identical over 8 bases. Germline loops: CDR1 SGHTA, CDR2 FQGNSA. The CDR3 consists of 14 residues. Trimming cost V 5 bases and J 0 bases; bases outside gene matches: 1. CDR3 amino acids: CASSPSGSTDTQYF. The CDR3 DNA is TGTGCCAGCAGCCCTAGCGGGAGCACAGATACGCAGTATTTT.

The rearrangement joins TRBV7-2 to TRBJ1-1; 7 bases align to TRBD1. Germline-derived CDR1 and CDR2 are SGHTA and FQGNSA. The CDR3 sequence is 14 residues long. Trimming took 0 bases from V and 5 from J; bases not matched to a gene: 3. In DNA form, the CDR3 reads TGTGCCAGCAGCTTAGCCAGGGGACAGACTGAAGCTTTCTTT. Residues: CASSLARGQTEAFF.

This chain connects TRBV6-1 to TRBJ2-7; D gene uncertain. Germline lookup yields CDR1 MNHNS and CDR2 SASEGT. There are 14 residues in the CDR3. Trimming cost V 2 bases and J 3 bases, with 11 bases left between them. In nucleotides, the CDR3 is TGTGCCAGCAGTGAATTGGGTTTTAACTACGAGCAGTACTTC. The encoded protein is CASSELGFNYEQYF.

The rearrangement joins TRBV11-3 to TRBJ2-7, with D maybe TRBD2 (6 bases). Germline CDR1 and CDR2: SGHNT and YENEEA. The V end lost 5 bases, the J end lost 2 bases, and 16 bases lay between the germline ends. This CDR3 comprises 15 residues. This CDR3 is CASSPSGSKPYEQYF. CDR3 bases: TGTGCCAGCAGCCCCTCCGGGAGTAAGCCCTACGAGCAGTACTTC. The complete variable domain, with remaining parts taken from reference TRBV11-3 and TRBJ2-7, reads EAGVVQSPRYKIIEKKQPVAFWCNPISGHNTLYWYLQNLGQGPELLIRYENEEAVDDSQLPKDRFSAERLKGVDSTLKIQPAELGDSAVYLCASSPSGSKPYEQYFGPGTRLTVT.

The chain recombines TRBV29-1 with TRBJ2-1, with 9 bases that match TRBD1. Unmatched junction bases numbered 7, after V lost 6 bases and J lost 7 bases. CDR3 length equals 13 residues. Germline V CDR1 and CDR2: SQVTM, ANQGSEA. The CDR3 bases are TGCAGCGTCAGGACAGGGGTTATGAATGAGCAGTTCTTC. It encodes CSVRTGVMNEQFF.

This chain connects TRBV6-5 to TRBJ1-2; maybe TRBD1 (6 bases). The V end lost 4 bases, the J end lost 6 bases, and 18 bases lay between the germline ends. The CDR3 loop spans 15 amino acids. Germline V gene lookup returns CDR1 MNHEY and CDR2 SVGAGI. Written as DNA, the CDR3 is TGTGCCAGCAGTTTGGAGTACAGGGCGGCCAATGGCTACACCTTC. Encoded protein: CASSLEYRAANGYTF.

The V call is TRBV19, the J call TRBJ2-5; 9 bases agree with TRBD1. The V gene end was trimmed by 1 base and the J gene end by 5 bases; junction bases not matched to a gene: 17. The CDR3 has 19 amino acids. CDR1 and CDR2 (germline): LNHDA, SQIVND (reference sequence). The CDR3 protein is CASSIGGQGGLISRETQYF. The DNA of the CDR3 is TGTGCCAGTAGTATAGGGGGACAGGGAGGGTTGATATCTAGGGAGACCCAGTACTTC.

V and J are TRBV4-2 and TRBJ1-4; D remains unclear. The germline V and J ends were trimmed by 4 bases and 3 bases, with 15 bases remaining between them. CDR1 is LGHNA and CDR2 is YNFKEQ in the germline V gene. The length of the CDR3 is 16 residues. CDR3 sequence: CASSPRQTVANEKLFF. The CDR3 DNA follows: TGTGCCAGCAGCCCCCGGCAGACGGTGGCTAATGAAAAACTGTTTTTT.

This chain links TRBV10-3 with TRBJ2-2, with D perhaps matching TRBD1 (5 bases). V was pared by 10 bases and J by 0 bases, with 15 bases between. From germline, CDR1 is ENHRY and CDR2 SYGVKD. The CDR3 spans 15 residues. This chain's CDR3 is CATATDTSNTGELFF. CDR3 nucleotide sequence: TGTGCCACCGCGACGGACACCTCGAACACCGGGGAGCTGTTTTTT.

The chain recombines TRBV7-2 with TRBJ1-3; no firm D call. Trimming stripped 0 bases from V and 3 bases from J, with 9 bases between. The CDR3 is 15 residues long. CDR1 SGHTA and CDR2 FQGNSA come from the germline V gene. The CDR3 spells CASSLAKAFGNTIYF. Here the CDR3 DNA reads TGTGCCAGCAGCTTAGCCAAGGCCTTTGGAAACACCATATATTTT.

This clone was observed once. At one boundary the junction diverges from the germline segment, which might be a read error. The chain combines TRBV5-6 with TRBJ1-5, with TRBD1 identical over 8 bases. Germline CDR1 is SGHDT and CDR2 is YYEEEE. The CDR3 has 14 residues. The CDR3 region has the DNA TGTGCCAACAGCCGCAGGACAGGGAATCAGCCCCAGCATTTT. It translates to CANSRRTGNQPQHF. Using reference TRBV5-6 and TRBJ1-5 for the parts outside the CDR3, the full variable domain is DAGVTQSPTHLIKTRGQQVTLRCSPKSGHDTVSWYQQALGQGPQFIFQYYEEEERQRGNFPDRFSGHQFPNYSSELNVNALLLGDSALYLCANSRRTGNQPQHFGDGTRLSIL.

J is TRBJ2-5 and V is TRBV27; 9 bases align to TRBD1. The CDR3 consists of 12 residues. Germline CDR1 and CDR2: MNHEY and SMNVEV (reference sequence). V trimming: 9 bases; J trimming: 6 bases; junction bases outside the gene matches: 5. The CDR3 protein is CASRTGEQTQYF. CDR3 in DNA: TGTGCCAGTAGGACAGGGGAGCAGACCCAGTACTTC.

Here the CDR3 reads CAISEDGVSNQPQHF. Here the CDR3 DNA reads TGTGCCATCAGTGAAGACGGGGTAAGCAATCAGCCCCAGCATTTT. The V and J genes are TRBV10-3 and TRBJ1-5; D is uncertain. The ends were cut back, 3 bases at V and 1 base at J, with 10 bases in the middle. Germline V gene lookup returns CDR1 ENHRY and CDR2 SYGVKD. The CDR3 has 15 residues.

V gene TRBV11-2 combines with J gene TRBJ2-3, with 10 bases matching TRBD2. With 1 base clipped from V and 3 bases from J, the junction kept 4 bases outside the gene matches. The CDR3 is 16 residues long. Germline lookup yields CDR1 SGHAT and CDR2 FQNNGV. The DNA of the CDR3 is TGTGCCAGCAGCTTAGGGGCTAGCGGGGGAACAGATACGCAGTATTTT. Translating gives CASSLGASGGTDTQYF.

This rearrangement joins TRBV9 to TRBJ2-2; the match to TRBD1 covers 9 bases. This CDR3 contains 16 residues. Germline values: CDR1 SGDLS, CDR2 YYNGEE. J was trimmed by 9 bases and V by 2 bases; bases with no gene match: 11. The CDR3 reads CASSVQGQGTNRELFF. The CDR3 DNA is TGTGCCAGCAGCGTCCAAGGACAGGGGACGAACAGGGAGCTGTTTTTT.

The table lists this clone with a count of one. The gene calls are TRBV28 and TRBJ1-4; TRBD1 matches 7 bases. Germline-derived CDR1 and CDR2 are MDHEN and SYDVKM. The CDR3 is made up of 13 amino acids. V lost 7 bases, J lost 6 bases, and 5 bases stayed unmatched. The CDR3: CASTRQGYEKLFF. CDR3 nucleotides: TGTGCCAGCACTAGACAGGGCTATGAAAAACTGTTTTTT.

The CDR3 protein is CASSFGVGSSTDTQYF. The CDR3 coding sequence is TGTGCCAGCAGCTTTGGTGTCGGTTCTAGCACAGATACGCAGTATTTT. The chain employs TRBV7-3 and TRBJ2-3; D not resolved. CDR3 length: 16 residues. Trimming took off 3 bases at V and 0 bases at J, with 13 bases between the two ends. The V gene's germline CDR1 is SGHTA and CDR2 FQGTGA.

The genes are TRBV28 and TRBJ2-7, with 8 bases identical to TRBD1. Germline CDR1 reads MDHEN; CDR2 reads SYDVKM. Trimming removed 2 bases from V and 4 bases from J; junction bases left unmatched: 7. This CDR3 is built from 15 residues. CDR3 coding DNA: TGTGCCAGCAGTTTAACCCCAGGGGGCGGGTACGAGCAGTACTTC. Residues: CASSLTPGGGYEQYF.

The V gene is TRBV30, the J gene TRBJ1-2; D not resolved. V was pared by 2 bases and J by 6 bases, with 13 bases between. The CDR3 length is 13 residues. Germline V gene lookup returns CDR1 GTSNPN and CDR2 SVGIG (reference sequence). The CDR3 region is CAWSSEGLNGYTF. CDR3 bases: TGTGCCTGGAGTTCGGAGGGATTGAATGGCTACACCTTC.

This clone was seen a handful of times. The chain recombines TRBV7-6 with TRBJ2-3, with TRBD1 matching 8 bases. V lost 0 bases and J lost 14; bases outside the gene matches: 10. Germline V lookup: CDR1 SGHVS, CDR2 FNYEAQ. This CDR3 has 14 amino acids. The CDR3: CASSLAQGQGRVYF. DNA for the CDR3: TGTGCCAGCAGCTTAGCGCAAGGACAGGGTAGGGTGTATTTT.

The V call is TRBV6-5, the J call TRBJ1-1; D call uncertain. Germline CDR1 MNHEY, CDR2 SVGAGI. CDR3 length equals 12 residues. V was shortened by 2 bases and J by 2 bases, with 3 bases between the two germline ends. The CDR3 protein is CASSYANTEAFF. The DNA for the CDR3 is TGTGCCAGCAGTTACGCCAACACTGAAGCTTTCTTT.

This clone was counted once. The CDR3 protein is CASSLESEQFF. CDR3 DNA: TGTGCCAGCAGCTTAGAGAGTGAGCAGTTCTTC. This sequence joins TRBV11-3 and TRBJ2-1; D gene uncertain. In germline, CDR1 is SGHNT, CDR2 YENEEA. The CDR3 totals 11 residues. Between the trimmed V and J ends, which lost 0 bases and 9 bases, there was a span of 3 bases. Full variable domain (remainder filled in from reference TRBV11-3 and TRBJ2-1): EAGVVQSPRYKIIEKKQPVAFWCNPISGHNTLYWYLQNLGQGPELLIRYENEEAVDDSQLPKDRFSAERLKGVDSTLKIQPAELGDSAVYLCASSLESEQFFGPGTRLTVL.

V usage is TRBV29-1 and J usage is TRBJ2-1, with 11 positions matching TRBD2. CDR1 and CDR2 (germline): SQVTM, ANQGSEA. Germline trimming cut 8 bases from V and 9 bases from J; bases unmatched to any gene: 9. This CDR3 region has 13 residues. CDR3 sequence (DNA): TGCAGCATTAGCGGGAGGGCAAACGGTGAGCAGTTCTTC. Its translation is CSISGRANGEQFF.